This TCR beta chain stems from a study of spatial heterogeneity in lung cancer. Study observations and caveats: Compared with follow-up, resection was when ubiquitous expanded tumor TCRs appeared in blood more.

As to time point: sample taken at primary tumor resection. Unsorted samples of tumor, nontumor lung or frozen PBMC had their whole RNA sequenced. The donor population consisted of roughly 70 patients with untreated, early-stage non-small cell lung cancer. The presence of a unique molecular identifier marked each TCR cDNA molecule. MiXCR, applied by TCRdb to the 5' RACE reads, yields one record per CDR3 protein. The repertoire holds about 38,000 distinct CDR3 sequences, with 5.2% as singletons. The CDR3 runs to 14 residues. CDR1 is LGHNT and CDR2 is FRNRAP in the germline V gene. This clonotype was picked up many times. The antigen remains unidentified. Its ends do not fully match the called genes, so a read error is possible.

V is TRBV12-5 and J is TRBJ2-7; D is possibly TRBD2 (6 bases). The sample was PBMCs, taken at surgery. The TCR was taken from a female donor with early-stage non-small cell lung cancer. Here the CDR3 DNA reads TGTGCTAGTGGTTTGTCGGCGGGGTCCTCCGAGCAGTACTTC. Translating gives CASGLSAGSSEQYF.